The rows below give T cell receptor beta chains drawn from one sample of a study of blood T cell repertoires in COVID-19. The data were produced by immunoSEQ multiplex PCR, yet TCRdb's version contains in-frame clones alone and is incomplete. This table holds 350,000 to 400,000 clones, about 88% found once. Sequencing was done on a sample of peripheral blood. The receptors were sampled from a woman in her sixties with COVID-19, enrolled during active disease. Each CDR3 is given with its conserved first and last residue. A D gene is named only where the DNA matches it firmly. Only some rows state a clone size, as once, few, many or a class for expanded clones.

v_call	d_call	clone_size	j_call	cdr3_nt	cdr3_aa
TRBV5-1	TRBD1	.	TRBJ1-4	TGCGCCAGCAGCCTGACAGGGGCTAATGAAAAACTGTTTTTT	CASSLTGANEKLFF
TRBV15	.	.	TRBJ2-5	TGTGCCACCAGCAGAGGCGACGGGTACCAAGAGACCCAGTACTTC	CATSRGDGYQETQYF
TRBV10-3	.	.	TRBJ2-5	TGTGCCATCAGTGAGTCTAATCAAGAGACCCAGTACTTC	CAISESNQETQYF
TRBV5-4	.	few	TRBJ1-2	TGTGCCAGCAGCGATCAAGGGGGACGAAACTATGGCTACACCTTC	CASSDQGGRNYGYTF
TRBV11-2	.	.	TRBJ1-3	TGTGCCAGCGCCCCATACGCCCCCGTAGACACCATATATTTT	CASAPYAPVDTIYF
TRBV7-8	.	.	TRBJ2-7	TGTGCCAGCAGCGCCTTACAGGGCCCCTACGAGCAGTACTTC	CASSALQGPYEQYF
TRBV7-3	TRBD1	.	TRBJ2-3	TGTGCCAGCAGATCAGGGGGTATGATAGATACGCAGTATTTT	CASRSGGMIDTQYF
TRBV7-9	.	few	TRBJ1-5	TGTGCCAGCAGTTACATGGTGGCGGGGCCCCAGCATTTT	CASSYMVAGPQHF
TRBV13	TRBD1	.	TRBJ2-7	TGTGCCAGCAGCCCTCCGGACAGGGCCTCCTACGAGCAGTACTTC	CASSPPDRASYEQYF
TRBV30	.	.	TRBJ2-5	TGTGCCTGGAGTCGAGGTGGGGGCCGAGAGACCCAGTACTTC	CAWSRGGGRETQYF
TRBV27	.	.	TRBJ2-1	TGTGCCGCGGGGTCTCATGAGCAGTTCTTC	CAAGSHEQFF
TRBV30	.	.	TRBJ1-2	TGTGCCTGGAGGTGGGGGGATTATGGCTACACCTTC	CAWRWGDYGYTF
TRBV11-3	TRBD1	once	TRBJ1-1	TGTGCCAGCAGCTTCCTACCAGGGGGCACTGAAGCTTTCTTT	CASSFLPGGTEAFF
TRBV19	TRBD1	.	TRBJ1-2	TGTGCCAGTAGTTTTGGACAGGGAAACTATGGCTACACCTTC	CASSFGQGNYGYTF
TRBV9	.	.	TRBJ2-6	TGTGCCAGCAGCGCACTGGAGGGCCCCCTACCTGGGGCCAACGTCCTGACTTTC	CASSALEGPLPGANVLTF
TRBV5-1	TRBD2	.	TRBJ2-2	TGCGCCAGCAGTTCTACTCTAGCGGGCCCGAGGACCGGGGAGCTGTTTTTT	CASSSTLAGPRTGELFF
TRBV7-2	.	once	TRBJ1-1	TGTGCCAGCAGCTTAGGCCCAGGGGCAAACACTGAAGCTTTCTTT	CASSLGPGANTEAFF
TRBV9	TRBD1	.	TRBJ1-2	TGTGCCAGCAGCGCAGGGACAGGGGGCAGGCAAGGCTACACCTTC	CASSAGTGGRQGYTF
TRBV5-1	TRBD1	.	TRBJ1-1	TGCGCCAGCAGCTTGGCGGGACAGGGGAACACTGAAGCTTTCTTT	CASSLAGQGNTEAFF
TRBV7-8	TRBD1	.	TRBJ1-5	TGTGCCAGCAGCCTTACCGGGACAGCGTTAAATCAGCCCCAGCATTTT	CASSLTGTALNQPQHF
TRBV3-1/TRBV3-2	TRBD1	.	TRBJ1-4	TGTGCCAGCAGCCAAAAGACAGGGTGGACTGAAAAACTGTTTTTT	CASSQKTGWTEKLFF
TRBV30	TRBD1	.	TRBJ1-6	TGTGCCTGTGACAGGGGTGTTTTTAGTTCACCCCTCCACTTT	CACDRGVFSSPLHF
TRBV5-1	.	.	TRBJ1-1	TGCGCCAGCAGCTCCCCCAGCACTGAAGCTTTCTTT	CASSSPSTEAFF
TRBV5-1	.	.	TRBJ1-4	TGCGCCAGCAGCTCAGGACAGCATAACGAAAAACTGTTTTTT	CASSSGQHNEKLFF
TRBV3-1/TRBV3-2	.	.	TRBJ2-7	TGTGCCAGCAGCCCTAAGTGGGGGGGGCCCTACGAGCAGTACTTC	CASSPKWGGPYEQYF
TRBV19	.	.	TRBJ1-1	TGTGCCAGTAGTTTACAGGGTAGGGGAAACACTGAAGCTTTCTTT	CASSLQGRGNTEAFF
TRBV11-2	TRBD2	.	TRBJ2-5	TGTGCCAGCAGCAATAGCTGGACTAGCCCCGGGGCCCAGTACTTC	CASSNSWTSPGAQYF
TRBV6-4	.	.	TRBJ1-1	TGTGCCAGCAGTGAGACAGAGAGCACTGAAGCTTTCTTT	CASSETESTEAFF
TRBV4-1	.	.	TRBJ1-5	TGCGCCAGCAGCCAAGAATGGAGGAGGACCCAGCCCCAGCATTTT	CASSQEWRRTQPQHF
TRBV7-9	TRBD2	.	TRBJ2-7	TGTGCCAGCAGCGTGGGGGGGAACTACGAGCAGTACTTC	CASSVGGNYEQYF
TRBV10-3	.	.	TRBJ1-5	TGTGCCATCAGTGGGGCAGCTGATCAGCCCCAGCATTTT	CAISGAADQPQHF
TRBV4-2	.	.	TRBJ1-4	TGTGCCAGCAGCCAAGAACGGGGGACTGAAAATGAAAAACTGTTTTTT	CASSQERGTENEKLFF
TRBV4-1	TRBD2	.	TRBJ2-5	TGCGCCAGCAGCCAGGGGGCGGGGTTAGCGGGGGTAACCCAGTACTTC	CASSQGAGLAGVTQYF
TRBV7-9	.	.	TRBJ1-1	TGTGCCAGCAGCCCGTGGGGGGGCCATGACACTGAAGCTTTCTTT	CASSPWGGHDTEAFF
TRBV30	.	.	TRBJ1-4	TGTGCCTGGAGTGGGGCAGTCAATGAAAAACTGTTTTTT	CAWSGAVNEKLFF
TRBV4-1	.	.	TRBJ2-7	TGCGCCAGCAGCCAATTCGGGGCCACCGGGACAAATGGATACGAGCAGTACTTC	CASSQFGATGTNGYEQYF
TRBV10-3	.	.	TRBJ2-1	TGTGCCATCGGGGCAGACCTCTACAATGAGCAGTTCTTC	CAIGADLYNEQFF
TRBV30	.	.	TRBJ2-7	TGTGCCTGGAGTTCCGAATCGGGGGACGAGCAGTACTTC	CAWSSESGDEQYF
TRBV5-1	.	.	TRBJ1-1	TGCGCCAGCAGCAGCCCGGTTAAGAATACGATGAACACTGAAGCTTTCTTT	CASSSPVKNTMNTEAFF
TRBV27	TRBD1	.	TRBJ2-7	TGTGCCAGCAGTCTAAGACAGGGCCACGAGCAGTACTTC	CASSLRQGHEQYF
TRBV7-6	TRBD1	once	TRBJ2-5	TGTGCCAGCAGCTGGACAGGCGGGGAGACCCAGTACTTC	CASSWTGGETQYF
TRBV18	.	.	TRBJ1-2	TGTGCCAGCTCACCGCAGACTATAGGGCGGGGCTACACCTTC	CASSPQTIGRGYTF
TRBV9	TRBD2	.	TRBJ2-5	TGTGCCAGCAGCGCCTCCGGGACTAGCGGGGGGTCCCTCGCGACCCAGTACTTC	CASSASGTSGGSLATQYF
TRBV5-1	.	few	TRBJ1-6	TGCGCCAGCAGCTTGGACAGGGTATCACCACCCCTCCACTTT	CASSLDRVSPPLHF
TRBV11-1	.	once	TRBJ1-2	TGTGCCAGCGCCTGGGAGGCTAACTATGGCTACACCTTC	CASAWEANYGYTF
TRBV19	.	few	TRBJ1-5	TGTGCCAGTAGTATAGATTCCACCGCGGACTATCAGCCCCAGCATTTT	CASSIDSTADYQPQHF
TRBV5-1	TRBD2	.	TRBJ2-1	TGCGCCAGCAGCCCTGGGGGGGCCTACAATGAGCAGTTCTTC	CASSPGGAYNEQFF
TRBV4-1	.	.	TRBJ2-7	TGCGCCAGCAGCCAATCAGGGGACGAGCAGTACTTC	CASSQSGDEQYF
TRBV6-6	.	once	TRBJ1-6	TGTGCCAGCAACGACCGGAGGAGTCCACCCCTCCACTTT	CASNDRRSPPLHF
TRBV5-1	.	.	TRBJ2-2	TGCGCCAGCAGCTCTACGGTGGGCAACACCGGGGAGCTGTTTTTT	CASSSTVGNTGELFF
TRBV12-5	TRBD2	.	TRBJ2-7	TGTGCTAGTGGTTTGGTATCCTCGCCGGGGGGGGCTTACGAGCAGTACTTC	CASGLVSSPGGAYEQYF
TRBV9	TRBD1	.	TRBJ2-3	TGTGCCAGCAGCGTAACAGGGGGCGGTCGTCAGGCTACGCAGTATTTT	CASSVTGGGRQATQYF
TRBV12-5	TRBD1	.	TRBJ1-4	TGTGCTAGTGGTTTGGGTGACAGGGGAACGGGTGAAAAACTGTTTTTT	CASGLGDRGTGEKLFF
TRBV28	.	.	TRBJ1-6	TGTGCCAGCAGTTTATTCTCCCAGGTGGTGAATTCACCCCTCCACTTT	CASSLFSQVVNSPLHF
TRBV5-1	.	.	TRBJ2-1	TGCGCCAGCAGGAGAACCAGGGACTCCTACAATGAGCAGTTCTTC	CASRRTRDSYNEQFF
TRBV5-1	TRBD1	.	TRBJ2-7	TGCGCCAGCAGCTTGGACAGGGGGCTCCGGGAGCAGTACTTC	CASSLDRGLREQYF
TRBV29-1	.	.	TRBJ2-7	TGCAGCGTCTCACAGGGTTCCTACGAGCAGTACTTC	CSVSQGSYEQYF
TRBV7-3	.	.	TRBJ1-6	TGTGCCAGCAGCTTACGGTCTAATTCACCCCTCCACTTT	CASSLRSNSPLHF